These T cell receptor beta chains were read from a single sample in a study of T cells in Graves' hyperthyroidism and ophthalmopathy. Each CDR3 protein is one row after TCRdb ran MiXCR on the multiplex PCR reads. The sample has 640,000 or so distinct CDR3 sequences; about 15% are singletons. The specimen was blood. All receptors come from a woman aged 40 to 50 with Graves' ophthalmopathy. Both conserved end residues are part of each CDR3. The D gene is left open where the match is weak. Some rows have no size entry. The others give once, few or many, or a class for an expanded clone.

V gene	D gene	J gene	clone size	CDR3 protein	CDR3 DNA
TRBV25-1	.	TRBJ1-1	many	CASSESDRYEMITEAFF	TGTGCCAGCAGTGAATCCGACAGGTATGAGATGATCACTGAAGCTTTCTTT
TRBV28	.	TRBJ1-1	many	CASSQWAVMNTEAFF	TGTGCCAGCAGTCAATGGGCCGTCATGAACACTGAAGCTTTCTTT
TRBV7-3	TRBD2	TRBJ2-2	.	CASSQSGLAPMGELFF	TGTGCCAGCAGCCAAAGCGGACTAGCGCCCATGGGGGAGCTGTTTTTT
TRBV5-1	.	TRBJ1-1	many	CASSLDGATEAFF	TGTGCCAGCAGTTTAGATGGTGCCACTGAAGCTTTCTTT
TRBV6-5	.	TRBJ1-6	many	CASSDSGFSRSPLHF	TGTGCCAGCAGTGACTCAGGGTTTTCAAGGTCACCCCTCCACTTT
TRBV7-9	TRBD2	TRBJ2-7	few	CASSLRSGTEQYF	TGTGCCAGCAGCTTAAGGAGCGGGACGGAGCAGTACTTC
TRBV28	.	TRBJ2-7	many	CASSPWTAGDEQYF	TGTGCCAGCAGTCCTTGGACAGCCGGGGACGAGCAGTACTTC
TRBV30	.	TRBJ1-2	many	CAWSPRTSGYTF	TGTGCCTGGAGCCCGCGGACCTCTGGCTACACCTTC
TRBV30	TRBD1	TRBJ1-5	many	CAWNRGGDQPQHF	TGTGCCTGGAACAGGGGAGGCGATCAGCCCCAGCATTTT
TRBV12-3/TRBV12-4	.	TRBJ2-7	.	CASSKQGPEQYF	TGTGCCAGCAGTAAGCAGGGACCCGAGCAGTACTTC
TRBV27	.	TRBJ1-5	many	CASSYGYGQPQHF	TGTGCCAGCAGTTACGGATACGGGCAGCCCCAGCATTTT
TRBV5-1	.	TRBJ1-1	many	CASSLVGRLMNTEAFF	TGCGCCAGCAGCTTGGTTGGCAGGCTGATGAACACTGAAGCTTTCTTT
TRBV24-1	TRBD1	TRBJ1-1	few	CATSDSTGGRPEAFF	TGTGCCACCAGTGACTCGACAGGGGGAAGGCCTGAAGCTTTCTTT
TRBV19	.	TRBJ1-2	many	CASSMLEGSTNYGYTF	TGTGCCAGTAGTATGCTGGAGGGTTCCACTAACTATGGCTACACCTTC
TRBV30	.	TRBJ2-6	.	CAWSVRGSGANVLTF	TGTGCCTGGAGTGTACGTGGGTCTGGGGCCAACGTCCTGACTTTC
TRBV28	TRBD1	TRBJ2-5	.	CASNPQTGVETQYF	TGTGCCAGCAACCCACAGACAGGGGTAGAGACCCAGTACTTC
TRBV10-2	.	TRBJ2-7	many	CASSNGGEQYF	TGCGCCAGCAGCAACGGTGGCGAGCAGTACTTC
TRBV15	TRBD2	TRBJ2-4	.	CATSLGLAENIQYF	TGTGCCACCAGCCTAGGACTAGCCGAAAACATTCAGTACTTC
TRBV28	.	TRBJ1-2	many	CASSLGGWNYGYTF	TGTGCCAGCAGTTTAGGCGGGTGGAACTATGGCTACACCTTC
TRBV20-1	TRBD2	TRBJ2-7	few	CSARVTSHEQYF	TGCAGTGCTAGAGTGACTAGCCACGAGCAGTACTTC
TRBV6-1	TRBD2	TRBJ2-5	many	CASIRGGGGETQYF	TGTGCCAGCATCCGGGGGGGCGGTGGGGAGACCCAGTACTTC
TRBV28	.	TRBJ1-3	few	CASSPYRVSSGNTIYF	TGTGCCAGCAGTCCCTACAGGGTCAGCTCTGGAAACACCATATATTTT
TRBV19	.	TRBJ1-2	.	CASNARSGNYGYTF	TGTGCCAGTAACGCGAGATCTGGAAACTATGGCTACACCTTC
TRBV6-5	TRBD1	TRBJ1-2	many	CASSYSKDRVGYGYTF	TGTGCCAGCAGTTACTCAAAGGACAGGGTGGGCTATGGCTACACCTTC
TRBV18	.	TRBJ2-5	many	CASSPPQIETQYF	TGTGCCAGCTCACCACCCCAAATCGAGACCCAGTACTTC
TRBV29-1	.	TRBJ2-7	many	CSVEPTQGGEQYF	TGCAGCGTTGAACCGACTCAGGGGGGCGAGCAGTACTTC
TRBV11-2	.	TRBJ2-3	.	CASSLRQLTDTQYF	TGTGCCAGCAGCTTAAGGCAGCTCACAGATACGCAGTATTTT
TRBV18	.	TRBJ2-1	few	CASSQGRTYEQFF	TGTGCCAGCTCTCAGGGTAGAACCTATGAGCAGTTCTTC
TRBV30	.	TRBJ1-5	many	CAWNRELGNQPQHF	TGTGCCTGGAACAGGGAATTGGGCAATCAGCCCCAGCATTTT
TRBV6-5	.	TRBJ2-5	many	CASSYSMGRGETQYF	TGTGCCAGCAGTTACTCGATGGGGAGGGGGGAGACCCAGTACTTC
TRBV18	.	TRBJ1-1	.	CASARGGTEAFF	TGTGCCAGCGCCCGAGGGGGAACTGAAGCTTTCTTT
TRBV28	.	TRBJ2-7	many	CASSPSSQGPLWVQYF	TGTGCCAGCAGTCCGTCCTCCCAGGGGCCCCTTTGGGTGCAGTACTTC
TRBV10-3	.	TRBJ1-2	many	CAISESSGANYGYTF	TGTGCCATCAGTGAGTCGTCCGGAGCTAACTATGGCTACACCTTC
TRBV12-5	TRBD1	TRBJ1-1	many	CASGANRAGGKREWRTEAFF	TGTGCTAGTGGTGCGAACCGGGCAGGGGGCAAACGGGAGTGGCGGACTGAAGCTTTCTTT
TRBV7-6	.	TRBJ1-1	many	CASSLGGALLNTEAFF	TGTGCCAGCAGCTTAGGGGGTGCGTTGTTGAACACTGAAGCTTTCTTT
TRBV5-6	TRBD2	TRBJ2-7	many	CASSLGTSNEQYF	TGTGCCAGCAGCTTAGGGACTAGCAACGAGCAGTACTTC
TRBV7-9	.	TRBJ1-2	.	CASSGGGLGYTF	TGTGCCAGCAGCGGGGGAGGTCTTGGCTACACCTTC
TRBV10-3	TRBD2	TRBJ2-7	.	CAISDSGTSGIFSYEQYF	TGTGCCATCAGTGATTCCGGGACTAGCGGGATCTTTTCCTACGAGCAGTACTTC
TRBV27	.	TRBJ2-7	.	CASSELSDPTSYEQYF	TGTGCCAGCAGCGAACTTTCGGACCCTACCTCCTACGAGCAGTACTTC
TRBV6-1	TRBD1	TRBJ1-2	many	CASSALHTGADGYTF	TGTGCCAGCAGTGCCCTACACACAGGGGCGGATGGCTACACCTTC
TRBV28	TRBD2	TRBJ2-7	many	CASSLAAGGNEQYF	TGTGCCAGCAGTTTAGCAGCGGGAGGGAACGAGCAGTACTTC
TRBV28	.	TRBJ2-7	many	CASSHLAPGVYEQYF	TGTGCCAGCAGCCACCTAGCCCCCGGAGTTTACGAGCAGTACTTC
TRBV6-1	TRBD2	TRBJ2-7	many	CASSEAAGDGEQYF	TGTGCCAGCAGTGAGGCAGCGGGGGATGGAGAGCAGTACTTC
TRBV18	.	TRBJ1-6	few	CASSPQSESSYNSPLHF	TGTGCCAGCTCACCACAAAGCGAGAGCTCCTATAATTCACCCCTCCACTTT
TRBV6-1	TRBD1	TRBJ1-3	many	CASGDTRTGGNTIYF	TGTGCCAGCGGGGACACCCGGACAGGGGGAAACACCATATATTTT
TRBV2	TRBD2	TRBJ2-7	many	CASSQTSGSDEQYF	TGTGCCAGCAGCCAGACTAGCGGGAGCGACGAGCAGTACTTC
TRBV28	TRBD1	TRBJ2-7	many	CASALGTGITYEQYF	TGTGCCAGCGCCTTAGGGACAGGGATTACCTACGAGCAGTACTTC
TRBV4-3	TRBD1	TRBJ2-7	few	CASSPAIWTGDIYEQYF	TGCGCCAGCAGCCCCGCTATTTGGACAGGGGATATCTACGAGCAGTACTTC
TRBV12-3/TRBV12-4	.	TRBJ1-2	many	CASSLREEYGYTF	TGTGCCAGCAGTCTCAGGGAGGAATATGGCTACACCTTC
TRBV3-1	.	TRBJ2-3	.	CASSQDGPDTQYF	TGTGCCAGCAGCCAAGATGGGCCGGATACGCAGTATTTT
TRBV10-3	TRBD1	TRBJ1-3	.	CAITGQGRRSGNTIYF	TGTGCCATCACCGGACAGGGAAGGAGATCTGGAAACACCATATATTTT
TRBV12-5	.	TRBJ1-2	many	CASGNPGHTGLNYGYTF	TGTGCTAGTGGTAACCCGGGCCATACGGGGCTTAACTATGGCTACACCTTC
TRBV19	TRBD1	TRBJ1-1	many	CASIRTGSITEAFF	TGTGCCAGTATCCGGACAGGGTCTATCACTGAAGCTTTCTTT